This TCR beta chain was obtained from a study of T cell responses to AZD1222 COVID-19 vaccine. The CDR3 consists of 13 residues. Trimming left V 2 bases short and J 5 bases short, with 9 bases between. Only in-frame clones appear in the TCRdb table, and some are missing; sequencing was by immunoSEQ multiplex PCR. The data contain 65,000 to 85,000 clones, 80% to 90% of them seen just once; the ten biggest clones take up around 9.3%. This clone is classed as medium-sized. Sequencing used peripheral blood, obtained 28 days after the second AZD1222 dose. The chain carries TRBV12-3 or TRBV12-4 and TRBJ2-5; D remains unclear. This TCR derives from an adult who received the AZD1222 COVID-19 vaccine. The DNA for the CDR3 is TGTGCCAGCAGTTTACCGCGGTGGGAGACCCAGTACTTC. As protein: CASSLPRWETQYF.